Listed below are T cell receptor beta chains from one sample, sequenced in a study of regulatory T cells in long-lasting Graves disease. TCRdb used MiXCR to reprocess the multiplex PCR reads, holding one entry per CDR3 protein. The sample has 700,000 or so distinct CDR3 sequences; about 32% are singletons. The sample was peripheral blood mononuclear cells (PBMCs), taken when the disease was refractory, from a patient treated with antithyroid drugs. Source of these receptors: a female donor with Graves disease. The CDR3 runs from the conserved cysteine through the conserved F or W. The order of the fields is clone size, V gene, D gene, J gene, CDR3 DNA, CDR3 protein. The D gene is left open where the match is weak. Clone size is stated in some rows and not others, as once, few, many or a class when expanded.

clone_size: few
v_call: TRBV7-9
d_call: NA
j_call: TRBJ2-7
cdr3_nt: TGTGCCAGCCTAGGGGGGTCAGGGGCCTACGAGCAGTACTTC
cdr3_aa: CASLGGSGAYEQYF

clone_size: NA
v_call: TRBV3-1
d_call: TRBD2
j_call: TRBJ2-7
cdr3_nt: TGTGCCAGCAGCTCCCGAGGGGTAGCGGGATCCTTCGAGCAGTACTTC
cdr3_aa: CASSSRGVAGSFEQYF

clone_size: many
v_call: TRBV5-1
d_call: NA
j_call: TRBJ2-2
cdr3_nt: TGCGCCAGCAGCCCGACAGTCACCGGGGAGCTGTTTTTT
cdr3_aa: CASSPTVTGELFF

clone_size: few
v_call: TRBV6-9
d_call: TRBD1
j_call: TRBJ2-7
cdr3_nt: TGCGCCAGCAGTACAGGGACAGGGACCCTGTGTTGGCAGTACTTC
cdr3_aa: CASSTGTGTLCWQYF

clone_size: NA
v_call: TRBV5-1
d_call: NA
j_call: TRBJ1-3
cdr3_nt: TGCGCCAGCAGCTTGGTCATTGGACCCACCTCTGGAAACACCATATATTTT
cdr3_aa: CASSLVIGPTSGNTIYF

clone_size: few
v_call: TRBV2
d_call: NA
j_call: TRBJ2-7
cdr3_nt: TGTGCCAGCACCCGGGACAACCTCTACGAGCAGTACTTC
cdr3_aa: CASTRDNLYEQYF

clone_size: NA
v_call: TRBV4-1
d_call: NA
j_call: TRBJ1-2
cdr3_nt: TGCGCCAGCAGCCAAGCACAGGGTCTCTATGTCTACACCTTC
cdr3_aa: CASSQAQGLYVYTF

clone_size: many
v_call: TRBV28
d_call: NA
j_call: TRBJ1-5
cdr3_nt: TGTGCCAGCCTGACATATCGGTCAGGGCCCCAGCATTTT
cdr3_aa: CASLTYRSGPQHF

clone_size: few
v_call: TRBV2
d_call: TRBD2
j_call: TRBJ2-2
cdr3_nt: TGTGCCAGCACCCGTAGAGGACTAGCGAACACCGGGGAGCTGTTTTTT
cdr3_aa: CASTRRGLANTGELFF

clone_size: few
v_call: TRBV20-1
d_call: NA
j_call: TRBJ1-5
cdr3_nt: TGCAGTGCCCCTGTGTCGGGGAATAGCAATCAGCCCCAGCATTTT
cdr3_aa: CSAPVSGNSNQPQHF

clone_size: NA
v_call: TRBV7-2
d_call: NA
j_call: TRBJ2-2
cdr3_nt: TGTGCCAGCAGCCCTGTGCAGGGGGAGGTGACCGGGGAGCTGTTTTTT
cdr3_aa: CASSPVQGEVTGELFF

clone_size: NA
v_call: TRBV19
d_call: TRBD1
j_call: TRBJ1-5
cdr3_nt: TGTGCCAGTAGTCTTAGTACAGGGGACCGATATCAGCCCCAGCATTTT
cdr3_aa: CASSLSTGDRYQPQHF

clone_size: many
v_call: TRBV11-2
d_call: NA
j_call: TRBJ1-2
cdr3_nt: TGTGCCAGCAGCGCTAGACCGGGACACCGATATGGCTACACCTTC
cdr3_aa: CASSARPGHRYGYTF

clone_size: NA
v_call: TRBV25-1
d_call: NA
j_call: TRBJ2-2
cdr3_nt: TGTGCCAGCACTGGAGGGACTCCCACCGGGGAGCTGTTTTTT
cdr3_aa: CASTGGTPTGELFF

clone_size: few
v_call: TRBV5-1
d_call: NA
j_call: TRBJ2-7
cdr3_nt: TGTGCCAGCAGCGTAGGATCACAGGTACTTCACGAGCAGTACTTC
cdr3_aa: CASSVGSQVLHEQYF

clone_size: NA
v_call: TRBV19
d_call: NA
j_call: TRBJ2-6
cdr3_nt: TGTGCCAGTAGTACAGGAGCCGGGGCCAACGTCCTGACTTTC
cdr3_aa: CASSTGAGANVLTF

clone_size: few
v_call: TRBV11-2
d_call: NA
j_call: TRBJ2-6
cdr3_nt: TGTGCCAGCAGACTAAGTGGGGCTGGGGCCAACGTCCTGACTTTC
cdr3_aa: CASRLSGAGANVLTF

clone_size: NA
v_call: TRBV7-2
d_call: TRBD1
j_call: TRBJ1-5
cdr3_nt: TGTGCCAGCAGCTTAGTGGGACAGGGTAAGATGCAGCCCCAGCATTTT
cdr3_aa: CASSLVGQGKMQPQHF

clone_size: few
v_call: TRBV5-1
d_call: NA
j_call: TRBJ1-2
cdr3_nt: TGCGCCAGCAGCTTGGAAGGATCGCTGTCGGCGAATGGCTACACCTTC
cdr3_aa: CASSLEGSLSANGYTF

clone_size: NA
v_call: TRBV29-1
d_call: TRBD1
j_call: TRBJ1-5
cdr3_nt: TGCAGCGCTTCCCTGGACAGGGGTGCCAATCAGCCCCAGCATTTT
cdr3_aa: CSASLDRGANQPQHF

clone_size: few
v_call: TRBV6-5
d_call: NA
j_call: TRBJ1-4
cdr3_nt: TGTGCCAGCAGTTTACGGGAGGCGAGAGAAAAACTGTTTTTT
cdr3_aa: CASSLREAREKLFF

clone_size: NA
v_call: TRBV29-1
d_call: NA
j_call: TRBJ2-5
cdr3_nt: TGCAGCGTGCAGAGCCACCTGGGGGAGACCCAGTACTTC
cdr3_aa: CSVQSHLGETQYF

clone_size: few
v_call: TRBV2
d_call: NA
j_call: TRBJ2-2
cdr3_nt: TGTGCCAGCAGCGGGGACGGATCAAACACCGGGGAGCTGTTTTTT
cdr3_aa: CASSGDGSNTGELFF

clone_size: NA
v_call: TRBV5-4
d_call: NA
j_call: TRBJ1-3
cdr3_nt: TGTGCCAGCAATGAGGGCGGAAACACCATATATTTT
cdr3_aa: CASNEGGNTIYF

clone_size: NA
v_call: TRBV30
d_call: NA
j_call: TRBJ2-3
cdr3_nt: TGTGCCTGGAGTGTCCGGAAAGGTGACACAGATACGCAGTATTTT
cdr3_aa: CAWSVRKGDTDTQYF

clone_size: NA
v_call: TRBV6-4
d_call: NA
j_call: TRBJ2-7
cdr3_nt: TGTGCCAGCAGTGCAGAGATGGGGGGCTACGAGCAGTACTTC
cdr3_aa: CASSAEMGGYEQYF